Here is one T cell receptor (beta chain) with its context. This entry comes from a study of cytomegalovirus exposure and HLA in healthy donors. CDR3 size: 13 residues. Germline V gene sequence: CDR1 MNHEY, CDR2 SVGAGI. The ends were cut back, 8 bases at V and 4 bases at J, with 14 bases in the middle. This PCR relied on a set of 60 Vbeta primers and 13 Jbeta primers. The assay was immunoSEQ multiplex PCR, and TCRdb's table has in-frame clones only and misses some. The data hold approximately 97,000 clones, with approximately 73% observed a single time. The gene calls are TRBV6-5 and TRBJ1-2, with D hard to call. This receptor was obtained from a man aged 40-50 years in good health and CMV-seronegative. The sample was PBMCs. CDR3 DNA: TGTGCCAGCGCGAGTCGGGAAGTCTATGGCTACACCTTC. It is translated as CASASREVYGYTF.